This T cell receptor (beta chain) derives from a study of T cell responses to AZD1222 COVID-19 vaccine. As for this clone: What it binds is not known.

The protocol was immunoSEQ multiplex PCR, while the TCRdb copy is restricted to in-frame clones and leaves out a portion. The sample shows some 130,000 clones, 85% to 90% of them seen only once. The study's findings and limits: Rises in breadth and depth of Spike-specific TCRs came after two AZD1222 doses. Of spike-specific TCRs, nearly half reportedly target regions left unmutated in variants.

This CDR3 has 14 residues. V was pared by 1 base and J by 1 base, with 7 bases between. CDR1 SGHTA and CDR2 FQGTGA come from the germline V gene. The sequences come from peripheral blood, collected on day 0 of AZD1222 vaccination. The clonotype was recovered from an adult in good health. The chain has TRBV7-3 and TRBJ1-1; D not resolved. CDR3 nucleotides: TGTGCCAGCAGCTTAATCGTCGGGAACACTGAAGCTTTCTTT. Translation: CASSLIVGNTEAFF.